The entry below gives a single T cell receptor beta chain sequence along with its context. Its specificity is unknown. These data are taken from a study of vaccination and CD4 T cells after COVID-19. Treatment noted: approximately 9-day PBMC culture with coronavirus spike peptide pools or control peptides (ViraFEST assay). CD4+ T lymphocytes from the unexposed donor were collected before the COVID-19 pandemic (2011-2018). TCRs were sequenced by ViraFEST after antigen-specific T cells had been expanded with peptide pools. An Oncomine TCR Beta short-read assay was used to sequence the DNA from cultured CD4+ T cells. The source of extracted genomic DNA was cultured CD4+ T cells. Using its own MiXCR run on the PCR reads, TCRdb lists one record per CDR3 protein. The table includes around 8,000 distinct CDR3 sequences, approximately 30% detected once. Sequencing was done on a sample of CD4+ T cells from blood, cultured in vitro. The sequence came from a human donor in good health.

The CDR3: CASSRQSSYNSPLHF. The DNA of the CDR3 is TGTGCCAGTAGCCGACAGAGCTCCTATAATTCACCCCTCCACTTT. J is TRBJ1-6 and V is TRBV19; a possible D gene is TRBD1 (5 bases). Germline CDR1 is LNHDA and CDR2 is SQIVND (reference sequence). V lost 6 bases, J lost 0 bases, and 9 bases lay in between. This CDR3 has 15 residues.